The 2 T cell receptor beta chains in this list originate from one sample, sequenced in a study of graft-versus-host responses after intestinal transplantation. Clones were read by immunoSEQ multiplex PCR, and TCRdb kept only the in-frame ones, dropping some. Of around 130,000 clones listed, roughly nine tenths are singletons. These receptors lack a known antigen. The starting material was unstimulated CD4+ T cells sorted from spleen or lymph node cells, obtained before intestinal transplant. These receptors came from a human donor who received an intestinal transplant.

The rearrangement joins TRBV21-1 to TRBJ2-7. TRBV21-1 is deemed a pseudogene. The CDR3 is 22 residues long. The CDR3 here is CASSKSGASGRTADLETYEQYF. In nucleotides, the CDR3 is TGTGCCAGCAGCAAAAGTGGGGCTTCTGGGAGGACAGCGGACCTTGAAACCTACGAGCAGTACTTC.

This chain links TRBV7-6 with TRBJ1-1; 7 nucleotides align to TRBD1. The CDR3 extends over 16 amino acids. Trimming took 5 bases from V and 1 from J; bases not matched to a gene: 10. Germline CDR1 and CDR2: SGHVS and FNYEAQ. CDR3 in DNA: TGTGCCAGCAGCGCAGTAACTCGGGACAGGAACACTGAAGCTTTCTTT. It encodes CASSAVTRDRNTEAFF.